Listed below are T cell receptor beta chains from one sample, sequenced in a study of T cell responses to AZD1222 COVID-19 vaccine. Only in-frame clones appear in the TCRdb table, and some are missing; sequencing was by immunoSEQ multiplex PCR. The data show about 150,000 clones, 80% to 95% seen once. This specimen consisted of peripheral blood, obtained 28 days after the second AZD1222 dose. These receptors were obtained from an adult who received the AZD1222 COVID-19 vaccine. Both conserved end residues are part of each CDR3. A D gene is named only where the DNA matches it firmly. For some rows the clone size is stated as once, few or many, or as a class when expanded; others skip it.

D gene,clone size,J gene,V gene,CDR3 length,CDR3 DNA,CDR3 protein
NA,NA,TRBJ2-7,TRBV6-2/TRBV6-3,16,TGTGCCAGCAGTTTCATATCCGGGACTCCATTGTACGAGCAGTACTTC,CASSFISGTPLYEQYF
NA,NA,TRBJ2-7,TRBV30,15,TGTGCCTGGAGTTTCCGGACTTTCCAAACCTACGAGCAGTACTTC,CAWSFRTFQTYEQYF
NA,NA,TRBJ2-1,TRBV5-1,12,TGCGCCAGCAGAGTGGGTAGGAATGAGCAGTTCTTC,CASRVGRNEQFF
NA,NA,TRBJ1-2,TRBV28,15,TGTGCCAGCAGTCCTTACCCGACTATTAACTATGGCTACACCTTC,CASSPYPTINYGYTF
TRBD1,once,TRBJ1-1,TRBV5-4,16,TGTGCCAGCAGCCCCGGAGGACAGGGGAAGAACACTGAAGCTTTCTTT,CASSPGGQGKNTEAFF
TRBD2,NA,TRBJ2-7,TRBV5-6,14,TGTGCCAGCACCCTAGCGGGTAACTCCTACGAGCAGTACTTC,CASTLAGNSYEQYF
TRBD1,NA,TRBJ2-7,TRBV28,14,TGTGCCAGCAGCGCGCCGGGACAGGGGTACGAGCAGTACTTC,CASSAPGQGYEQYF
TRBD1,NA,TRBJ1-5,TRBV19,15,TGTGCCAGTATGGGCCGACAGGGTGTTGCTCAGCCCCAGCATTTT,CASMGRQGVAQPQHF
NA,NA,TRBJ2-1,TRBV18,15,TGTGCCAGCCCCAGACCGGGAAGCTCCTACAATGAGCAGTTCTTC,CASPRPGSSYNEQFF
NA,NA,TRBJ2-7,TRBV6-5,13,TGTGCCAGCAGTTATGACAGGCTGGCCGAGCAGTACTTC,CASSYDRLAEQYF
NA,few,TRBJ2-2,TRBV5-6,14,TGTGCCAGCAGCTTGGGGACAGACACCGGGGAGCTGTTTTTT,CASSLGTDTGELFF
NA,NA,TRBJ2-6,TRBV10-1,15,TGCGCCAGCAGTGAGTCTAGGGCTGGGGCCAACGTCCTGACTTTC,CASSESRAGANVLTF
NA,NA,TRBJ1-5,TRBV6-2/TRBV6-3,12,TGTGCCAGCAGTGTAAACCTACAGCCCCAGCATTTT,CASSVNLQPQHF
NA,NA,TRBJ2-7,TRBV5-1,13,TGCGCCAGCGGGATCCCGGACGGCTACGAGCAGTACTTC,CASGIPDGYEQYF
TRBD2,NA,TRBJ2-3,TRBV5-1,19,TGCGCCAGCAGCTTGGACCCACCCTCTAGCGGGGGGAATTTGGATACGCAGTATTTT,CASSLDPPSSGGNLDTQYF
NA,NA,TRBJ1-1,TRBV6-5,14,TGTGCCAGCAGCCGCGGCGGGTCTGGCACTGAAGCTTTCTTT,CASSRGGSGTEAFF
TRBD1,NA,TRBJ1-5,TRBV2,16,TGTGCCAGCAGTGAAGACAGGGGGGCCGCCAATCAGCCCCAGCATTTT,CASSEDRGAANQPQHF
NA,NA,TRBJ2-2,TRBV5-1,13,TGCGCCAGCAGCGGAGACGGCACCGGGGAGCTGTTTTTT,CASSGDGTGELFF
NA,NA,TRBJ1-2,TRBV5-6,17,TGTGCCAGCAGCTTGGAGACAGAGCCGAACGAACTCTATGGCTACACCTTC,CASSLETEPNELYGYTF
NA,once,TRBJ2-6,TRBV25-1,13,TGTGCCAGCAGTTACTCTGGGGCCAACGTCCTGACTTTC,CASSYSGANVLTF
NA,NA,TRBJ1-1,TRBV18,14,TGTGCCAGCTCGGCCAAGGATAAGGGCACTGAAGCTTTCTTT,CASSAKDKGTEAFF
TRBD2,NA,TRBJ2-7,TRBV5-1,12,TGCGCCAGCAGCTCTAGCGGATACGAGCAGTACTTC,CASSSSGYEQYF